Described below is a single T cell receptor (beta chain) sequence and its context. Its antigen is undetermined. This record belongs to a study of T cell responses to AZD1222 COVID-19 vaccine. Study conclusions and caveats: Dominant CD4 TCR responses targeted spike regions 160-218 and 743-854. The donor cohort was predominantly white British with a female majority, and clonal diversity may have been underestimated.

Here immunoSEQ multiplex PCR was the method, and the copy in TCRdb shows in-frame clones only, minus some. Here the sample spans 150,000 to 200,000 clones, around 87% being singletons. Germline V gives CDR1 SEHNR, CDR2 FQNEAQ (reference sequence). Deletions cut 6 bases from V and 1 base from J, with 19 bases between. The CDR3 is 16 residues long. This receptor was identified in an adult in good health. The rearrangement uses TRBV7-9 and TRBJ2-7; D may match TRBD1 or TRBD2 (5 bases each). Sequencing used peripheral blood, obtained on day 0 of MenACWY control vaccination. The CDR3 sequence: CASSPDTGTDSYEQYF. CDR3 nucleotide sequence: TGTGCCAGCAGTCCCGATACCGGGACCGATTCCTACGAGCAGTACTTC.